This passage covers 2 T cell receptor beta chains from one sample sequenced in a study of cytomegalovirus exposure and HLA in healthy donors. Vbeta (60) and Jbeta (13) primers were used in the PCR. Measured with immunoSEQ multiplex PCR; TCRdb has only the in-frame clones, and not every one. The top ten clones hold 2.8% of a sample with about 160,000 clones, about two thirds of them seen once. The sample comprised PBMCs. The receptors stem from a woman under 40 in good health and CMV-seronegative.

This clone occurred a few times. The rearrangement joins TRBV6-1 to TRBJ2-3; TRBD2 agrees at 8 bases. There are 15 residues in the CDR3. Germline CDR1 is MNHNS and CDR2 is SASEGT. With V trimmed by 4 bases and J by 2 bases, 5 bases remained unmatched. The CDR3 sequence: CASSGLAGYTDTQYF. CDR3 sequence (DNA): TGTGCCAGCAGTGGATTAGCGGGATACACAGATACGCAGTATTTT.

This clone has more than one count but fewer than ten. The genes are TRBV29-1 and TRBJ2-5, with 8 positions matching TRBD2. The CDR3 totals 14 residues. Per germline, CDR1 SQVTM and CDR2 ANQGSEA. Trimming cost V 1 base and J 6 bases; bases outside gene matches: 7. CDR3 coding DNA: TGCAGCGTTGAAGCCCCCGCGGGGGGAAAGACCCAGTACTTC. Its translation: CSVEAPAGGKTQYF.